The present T cell receptor beta chain was sequenced within a study of patients and donors after allogeneic stem cell transplantation (dated by TCRdb to 2018 to 2020). Remarks on this clonotype: It lacks a known antigen. No per-base quality is available; no much larger clone lies one base away.

The library relied on RT-PCR. Sequencer: NextSeq 550. The raw public data were reprocessed by TCRdb itself: fastp quality trimming at Q25, MiXCR clonotype calling, in-frame beta chains only. For every CDR3 protein sequence, its rows merge into one entry that carries the most common genes and DNA. The sample table contains 390,000 or so distinct CDR3 sequences; only one count was recorded for approximately 16% of them. The ten largest clones represent 7.2% of the sample. Trimmed from V: 0 bases; trimmed from J: 7 bases; junction bases lacking a gene match: 10. The CDR3 numbers 17 residues from cysteine through phenylalanine. The kept DNA is CDR3 alone, 51 bases in frame from the first base. Per the germline V gene (reference sequence), LGHDT is the CDR1 and YNNKEL is the CDR2.

Sequenced input: blood, either unsorted or a sorted T cell fraction (not recorded which). The sequence joins TRBV3-1 to TRBJ2-1; TRBD2 matches 9 bases in the middle. The source of this sequence is a human donor who was either an allogeneic HSCT recipient or a stem cell or donor lymphocyte infusion donor (not recorded which). It is not recorded whose cells these are; they may come from a transplant donor. The bases read TGTGCCAGCAGCCAAGATGGTGCTAGCGGGACGGTGAATGAGCAGTTCTTC. It specifies CASSQDGASGTVNEQFF.